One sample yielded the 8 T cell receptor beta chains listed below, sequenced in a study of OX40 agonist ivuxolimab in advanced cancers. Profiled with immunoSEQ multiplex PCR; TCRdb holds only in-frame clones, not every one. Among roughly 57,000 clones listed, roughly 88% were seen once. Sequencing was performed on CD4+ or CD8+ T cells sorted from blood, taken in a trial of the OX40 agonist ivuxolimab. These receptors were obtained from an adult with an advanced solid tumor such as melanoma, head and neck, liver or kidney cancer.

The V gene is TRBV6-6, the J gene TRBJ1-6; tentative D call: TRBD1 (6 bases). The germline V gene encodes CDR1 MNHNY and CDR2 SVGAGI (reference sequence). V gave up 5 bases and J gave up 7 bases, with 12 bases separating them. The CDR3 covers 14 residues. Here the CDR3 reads CASSQYRDNSPLHF. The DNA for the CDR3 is TGTGCCAGCAGTCAATACAGGGACAATTCACCCCTCCACTTT.

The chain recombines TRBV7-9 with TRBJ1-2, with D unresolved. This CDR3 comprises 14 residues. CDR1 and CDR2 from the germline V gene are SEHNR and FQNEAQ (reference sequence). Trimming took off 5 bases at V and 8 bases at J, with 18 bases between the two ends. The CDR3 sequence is CASSNMGVPSGYTF. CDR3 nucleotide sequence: TGTGCCAGCAGCAATATGGGAGTCCCATCGGGCTACACCTTC.

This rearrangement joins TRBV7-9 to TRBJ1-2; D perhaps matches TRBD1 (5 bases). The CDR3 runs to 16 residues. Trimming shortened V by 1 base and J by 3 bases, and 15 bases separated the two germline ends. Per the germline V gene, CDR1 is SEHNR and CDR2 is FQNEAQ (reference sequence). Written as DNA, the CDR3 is TGTGCCAGCAGCTTAGGTTCGGGGGTTTTCGACTATGGCTACACCTTC. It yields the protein CASSLGSGVFDYGYTF.

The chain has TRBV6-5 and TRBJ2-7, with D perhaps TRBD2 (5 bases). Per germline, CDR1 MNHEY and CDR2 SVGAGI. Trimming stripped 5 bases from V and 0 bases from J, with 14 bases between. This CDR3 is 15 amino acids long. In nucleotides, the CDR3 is TGTGCCAGCAGTCCCTTCGGGATAAACTCCTACGAGCAGTACTTC. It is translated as CASSPFGINSYEQYF.

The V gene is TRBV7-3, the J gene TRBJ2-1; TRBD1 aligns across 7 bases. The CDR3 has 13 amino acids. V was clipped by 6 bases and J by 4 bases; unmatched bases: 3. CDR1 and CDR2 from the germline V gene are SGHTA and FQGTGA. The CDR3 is CASSTGQYNEQFF. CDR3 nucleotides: TGTGCCAGCAGTACGGGACAGTACAATGAGCAGTTCTTC. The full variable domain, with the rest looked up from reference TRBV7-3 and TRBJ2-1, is GAGVSQTPSNKVTEKGKYVELRCDPISGHTALYWYRQSLGQGPEFLIYFQGTGAADDSGLPNDRFFAVRPEGSVSTLKIQRTERGDSAVYLCASSTGQYNEQFFGPGTRLTVL.

The CDR3 is CASSKGQETQYF. CDR3 coding DNA: TGTGCCAGCAGTAAAGGGCAAGAGACCCAGTACTTC. V is TRBV7-9 and J is TRBJ2-5; unclear D gene. The CDR3 has 12 amino acids. In germline, CDR1 is SEHNR, CDR2 FQNEAQ (reference sequence). V was cut by 6 bases and J by 2 bases, with 7 bases left in between.

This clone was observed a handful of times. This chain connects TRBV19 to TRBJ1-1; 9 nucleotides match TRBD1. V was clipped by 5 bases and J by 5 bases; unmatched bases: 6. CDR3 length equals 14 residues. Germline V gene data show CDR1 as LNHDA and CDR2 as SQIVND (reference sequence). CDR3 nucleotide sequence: TGTGCCAGTAGTCGGGACAGGGAGATGACTGAAGCTTTCTTT. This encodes CASSRDREMTEAFF.

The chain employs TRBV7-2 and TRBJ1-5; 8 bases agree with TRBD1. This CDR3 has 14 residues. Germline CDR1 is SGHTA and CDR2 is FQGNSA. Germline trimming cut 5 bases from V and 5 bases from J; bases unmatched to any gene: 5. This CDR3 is CASSPDREDQPQHF. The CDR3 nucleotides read TGTGCCAGCAGCCCGGACAGGGAAGATCAGCCCCAGCATTTT.